This passage covers 21 T cell receptor beta chains from one sample sequenced in a study of immune evolution from preneoplasia to lung adenocarcinoma. Profiling relied on immunoSEQ multiplex PCR, and the TCRdb table lists in-frame clones only, not all of them. The data hold tens of thousands of clones, with approximately 80% observed a single time. Source material: FFPE invasive lung adenocarcinoma tissue. The receptors derive from a person between 55 and 69 years old with lung adenocarcinoma.

The rearrangement uses TRBV6-5 and TRBJ2-1, with 10 bases fitting TRBD2. The length of the CDR3 is 16 residues. CDR1 is MNHEY, CDR2 SVGAGI, per germline. The trim removed 2 bases at V and 6 bases at J, leaving 7 bases unmatched. CDR3 sequence reads: CASSYPSGSGGNEQFF. DNA of the CDR3: TGTGCCAGCAGTTACCCTAGCGGGAGCGGTGGCAATGAGCAGTTCTTC.

This chain links TRBV28 with TRBJ1-2; D might be TRBD1 (5 bases). From germline, CDR1 is MDHEN and CDR2 SYDVKM. Trimming pared 5 bases from V and 8 bases from J, leaving 21 bases between. This CDR3 has 15 residues. The DNA for the CDR3 is TGTGCCAGCAGTCATCGACAGAGGTTGGATGGGGGCTACACCTTC. Encoded protein: CASSHRQRLDGGYTF.

This rearrangement joins TRBV30 to TRBJ1-2; 9 bases are a match to TRBD1. With V trimmed by 6 bases and J by 5 bases, 7 bases remained unmatched. This CDR3 region has 13 residues. Germline V gene sequence: CDR1 GTSNPN, CDR2 SVGIG (reference sequence). The CDR3 region has the DNA TGTGCCTGTACCACAGGGGGCAGTTATGGCTACACCTTC. Translation gives CACTTGGSYGYTF. Using reference TRBV30 and TRBJ1-2 for the parts outside the CDR3, the full variable domain is SQTIHQWPATLVQPVGSPLSLECTVEGTSNPNLYWYRQAAGRGLQLLFYSVGIGQISSEVPQNLSASRPQDRQFILSSKKLLLSDSGFYLCACTTGGSYGYTFGSGTRLTVV.

The chain recombines TRBV27 with TRBJ2-5; 8 bases fit TRBD1. The trim removed 3 bases at V and 2 bases at J, leaving 8 bases unmatched. The CDR3 has 16 amino acids. Germline values: CDR1 MNHEY, CDR2 SMNVEV (reference sequence). As DNA, the CDR3 is TGTGCCAGCAGTTTTTCTCGGGACAGGACTCAAGAGACCCAGTACTTC. Translating gives CASSFSRDRTQETQYF.

Within the sample, this clone is medium-sized. This chain joins TRBV4-1 and TRBJ2-1; tentatively, D is TRBD1 or TRBD2 (5 bases each). Trimming took 4 bases from V and 10 from J, leaving 14 bases between them. This CDR3 comprises 13 residues. Germline V CDR1 and CDR2: MGHRA, YSYEKL. The CDR3 protein is CASSRLDGGEQFF. The CDR3 nucleotides are TGCGCCAGCAGCCGGCTGGATGGGGGAGAGCAGTTCTTC.

CDR3 amino acids: CASSTGQKPYTDTQYF. The DNA of the CDR3 is TGTGCCAGCAGCACGGGACAGAAACCTTACACAGATACGCAGTATTTT. The gene calls are TRBV7-2 and TRBJ2-3, with 7 positions matching TRBD1. The CDR3 extends over 16 amino acids. The V and J ends lost 5 bases and 2 bases, in that order; junction bases with no gene match: 10. Germline CDR1 is SGHTA and CDR2 is FQGNSA.

The J gene is TRBJ2-5, the V gene TRBV7-2, with D uncertain. Germline loops: CDR1 SGHTA, CDR2 FQGNSA. This CDR3 spans 13 amino acids. V was pared by 3 bases and J by 6 bases, with 11 bases between. CDR3 residues: CASSFPAVQTQYF. CDR3 DNA sequence: TGTGCCAGCAGCTTCCCAGCCGTTCAGACCCAGTACTTC.

CDR3 residues: CASNLIGANEQFF. DNA for the CDR3: TGTGCCAGCAATCTAATAGGAGCAAATGAGCAGTTCTTC. The rearrangement uses TRBV27 and TRBJ2-1; no definite D call. The CDR3 is 13 residues long. Trimming pared 7 bases from V and 7 bases from J, leaving 14 bases between. The germline V gene has CDR1 MNHEY and CDR2 SMNVEV (reference sequence).

V and J are TRBV9 and TRBJ1-3, with D unclear. V was trimmed by 4 bases and J by 1 base, leaving 12 bases between them. The CDR3 has 15 residues. Per the germline V gene, CDR1 is SGDLS and CDR2 is YYNGEE. The CDR3 bases are TGTGCCAGCAGCCCCCAATCGGGATCTGGAAACACCATATATTTT. Encoded protein: CASSPQSGSGNTIYF.

There are a few counts of this clone. V and J are TRBV5-6 and TRBJ1-5; 8 bases fit TRBD1. V dropped 5 bases and J dropped 0; count of bases not matched to a gene: 4. Germline values: CDR1 SGHDT, CDR2 YYEEEE. The CDR3 is 15 amino acids. The CDR3 DNA sequence: TGTGCCAGCAGTCAGGGGGCCGGTAGCAATCAGCCCCAGCATTTT. Amino acid sequence: CASSQGAGSNQPQHF. Supplemented by reference TRBV5-6 and TRBJ1-5, the full variable domain reads DAGVTQSPTHLIKTRGQQVTLRCSPKSGHDTVSWYQQALGQGPQFIFQYYEEEERQRGNFPDRFSGHQFPNYSSELNVNALLLGDSALYLCASSQGAGSNQPQHFGDGTRLSIL.

The J gene is TRBJ1-5, the V gene TRBV28; TRBD1 aligns across 7 bases. V lost 6 bases to trimming and J lost 7 bases; unmatched junction nucleotides: 15. The CDR3 consists of 16 residues. Germline loops: CDR1 MDHEN, CDR2 SYDVKM. The CDR3 sequence: CASRPYTGAGEQPQHF. CDR3 in DNA: TGTGCCAGCAGGCCTTACACAGGGGCTGGGGAGCAGCCCCAGCATTTT. Together with reference TRBV28 and TRBJ1-5, the CDR3 gives the full variable domain: DVKVTQSSRYLVKRTGEKVFLECVQDMDHENMFWYRQDPGLGLRLIYFSYDVKMKEKGDIPEGYSVSREKKERFSLILESASTNQTSMYLCASRPYTGAGEQPQHFGDGTRLSIL.

The chain combines TRBV7-8 with TRBJ2-2; D is uncertain. In germline, CDR1 is SGHVS, CDR2 FQNEAQ. This CDR3 has 16 residues. V was pared by 4 bases and J by 0 bases, with 12 bases between. This CDR3 reads CASSSALGTNTGELFF. As DNA, the CDR3 is TGTGCCAGCAGCTCCGCTTTAGGGACGAACACCGGGGAGCTGTTTTTT.

The chain couples TRBV27 to TRBJ2-5, with 11 bases fitting TRBD1. V trimming: 6 bases; J trimming: 6 bases; junction bases outside the gene matches: 12. Looked up from germline, CDR1 is MNHEY and CDR2 is SMNVEV (reference sequence). This CDR3 region has 16 residues. In nucleotides, the CDR3 is TGTGCCAGCAGCGATCCTGGACAGGGGGCGGGAAAGACCCAGTACTTC. Translation: CASSDPGQGAGKTQYF.

V gene TRBV20-1 combines with J gene TRBJ2-7; D might be TRBD1 or TRBD2, each matching 5 bases. Germline V CDR1 and CDR2: DFQATT, SNEGSKA (reference sequence). Trimming took 8 bases from V and 4 from J, leaving 12 bases between them. CDR3 length: 11 amino acids. The CDR3 nucleotides read TGCAGTCCTGGGACCGAGTACGAGCAGTACTTC. This encodes CSPGTEYEQYF.

The CDR3, as DNA: TGCGCCAGCAGCAGTTCACAGGGCAGGCATGGCTACACCTTC. Residues: CASSSSQGRHGYTF. The V gene is TRBV5-1, the J gene TRBJ1-2, with a possible D match to TRBD1 (6 bases). Germline CDR1 SGHRS, CDR2 YFSETQ. CDR3 length: 14 amino acids. V lost 4 bases, J lost 6 bases, and 16 bases lay in between.

The rearrangement links TRBV18 to TRBJ1-2, with D possibly TRBD1 on 5 matching bases. Per germline, CDR1 KGHSH and CDR2 LQKENI. The CDR3 extends over 12 amino acids. The ends were cut back, 4 bases at V and 6 bases at J, with 9 bases in the middle. The DNA for the CDR3 is TGTGCCAGCTCACTCTGGGGCGATGGCTACACCTTC. Amino acid sequence: CASSLWGDGYTF.

J is TRBJ2-4 and V is TRBV9; 9 positions agree with TRBD1. The CDR3 totals 14 residues. The germline gives CDR1 SGDLS, CDR2 YYNGEE. V gave up 3 bases and J gave up 9 bases; unmatched junction bases: 7. The CDR3: CASSGTGVQGIQYF. CDR3 coding DNA: TGTGCCAGCAGCGGGACAGGGGTGCAGGGCATTCAGTACTTC.

The V call is TRBV10-1, the J call TRBJ1-4, with D unclear. The germline V and J ends were trimmed by 3 bases and 16 bases, with 18 bases remaining between them. The CDR3 has 13 residues. CDR1 and CDR2 (germline): WNHNN, SYGVQD (reference sequence). The CDR3 coding sequence is TGCGCCAGCAGTGAAACCCCGGCCGGGGTGGCGTTTTTT. Translating it yields CASSETPAGVAFF.

The DNA of the CDR3 is TGTGCCAGCAGCTTAGTTGTCTCCGTGGTTGAGCAGTTCTTC. It encodes CASSLVVSVVEQFF. This chain links TRBV7-2 with TRBJ2-1; D is uncertain. V was cut by 1 base and J by 9 bases, with 13 bases left in between. Germline V gives CDR1 SGHTA, CDR2 FQGNSA. CDR3 length equals 14 residues.

This clone has just a few counts. The V call is TRBV18, the J call TRBJ1-2, with D unclear. V gave up 3 bases and J gave up 3 bases, with 5 bases separating them. There are 12 residues in the CDR3. CDR1 is KGHSH, CDR2 LQKENI, per germline. Here the CDR3 DNA reads TGTGCCAGCTCACCCGATTACTATGGCTACACCTTC. Its protein is CASSPDYYGYTF.

The chain is built from TRBV11-2 and TRBJ2-1, with D hard to call. Trimming shortened V by 8 bases and J by 10 bases, and 9 bases separated the two germline ends. Germline CDR1 and CDR2: SGHAT and FQNNGV. The CDR3 has 10 amino acids. CDR3 nucleotide sequence: TGTGCCAGCGCCCACGGGGAGCAGTTCTTC. It is translated as CASAHGEQFF.